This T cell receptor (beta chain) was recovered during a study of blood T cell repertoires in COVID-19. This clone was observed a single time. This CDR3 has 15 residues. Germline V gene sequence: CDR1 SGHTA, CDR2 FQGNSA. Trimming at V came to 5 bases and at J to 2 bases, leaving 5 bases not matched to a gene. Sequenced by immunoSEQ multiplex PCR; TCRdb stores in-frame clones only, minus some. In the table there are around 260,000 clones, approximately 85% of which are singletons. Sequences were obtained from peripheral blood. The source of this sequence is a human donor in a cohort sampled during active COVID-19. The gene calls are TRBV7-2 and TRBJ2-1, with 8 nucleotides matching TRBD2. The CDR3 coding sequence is TGTGCCAGCAGCGTTACTAGCGGCACCTACAATGAGCAGTTCTTC. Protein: CASSVTSGTYNEQFF.